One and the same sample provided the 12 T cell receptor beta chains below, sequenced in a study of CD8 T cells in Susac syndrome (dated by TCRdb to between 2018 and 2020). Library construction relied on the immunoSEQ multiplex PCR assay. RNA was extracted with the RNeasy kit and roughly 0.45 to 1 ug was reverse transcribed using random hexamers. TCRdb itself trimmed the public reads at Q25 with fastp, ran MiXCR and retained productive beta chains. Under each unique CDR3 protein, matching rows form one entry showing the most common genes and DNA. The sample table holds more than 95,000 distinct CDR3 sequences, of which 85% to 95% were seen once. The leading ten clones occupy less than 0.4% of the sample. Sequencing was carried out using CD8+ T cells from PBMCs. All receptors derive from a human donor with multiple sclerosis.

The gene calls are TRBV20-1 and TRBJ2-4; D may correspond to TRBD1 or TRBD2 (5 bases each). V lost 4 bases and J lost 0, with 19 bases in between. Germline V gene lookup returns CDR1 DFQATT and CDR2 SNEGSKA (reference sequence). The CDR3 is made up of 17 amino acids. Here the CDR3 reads CSAKYRSGTSAKNIQYF. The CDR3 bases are TGCAGTGCTAAATACCGTTCAGGGACCTCAGCCAAAAACATTCAGTACTTC.

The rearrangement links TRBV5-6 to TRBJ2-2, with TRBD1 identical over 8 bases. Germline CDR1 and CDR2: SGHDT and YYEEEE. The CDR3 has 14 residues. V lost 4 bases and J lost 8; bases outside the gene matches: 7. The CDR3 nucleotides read TGTGCCAGCAGCGTCGACAGGGGTAGAGGGGAGCTGTTTTTT. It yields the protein CASSVDRGRGELFF.

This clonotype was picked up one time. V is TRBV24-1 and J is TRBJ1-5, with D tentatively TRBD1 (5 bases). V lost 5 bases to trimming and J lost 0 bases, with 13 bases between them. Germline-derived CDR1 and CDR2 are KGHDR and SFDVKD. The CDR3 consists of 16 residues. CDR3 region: CATSVAQVYSNQPQHF. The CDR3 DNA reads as TGTGCCACCAGTGTAGCACAGGTATATAGCAATCAGCCCCAGCATTTT.

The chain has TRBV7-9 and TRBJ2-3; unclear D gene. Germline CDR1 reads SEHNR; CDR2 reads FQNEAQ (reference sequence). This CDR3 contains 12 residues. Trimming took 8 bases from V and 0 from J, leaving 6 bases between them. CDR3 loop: CASGISTDTQYF. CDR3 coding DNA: TGTGCCAGCGGCATAAGCACAGATACGCAGTATTTT.

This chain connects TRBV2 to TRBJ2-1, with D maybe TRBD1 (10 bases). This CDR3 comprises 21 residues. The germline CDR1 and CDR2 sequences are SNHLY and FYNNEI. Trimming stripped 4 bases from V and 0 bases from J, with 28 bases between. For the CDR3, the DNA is TGTGCCAGCAGTGGGGGACAGGGGTATAGCGGGGGCCCGAGCTCCTACAATGAGCAGTTCTTC. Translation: CASSGGQGYSGGPSSYNEQFF.

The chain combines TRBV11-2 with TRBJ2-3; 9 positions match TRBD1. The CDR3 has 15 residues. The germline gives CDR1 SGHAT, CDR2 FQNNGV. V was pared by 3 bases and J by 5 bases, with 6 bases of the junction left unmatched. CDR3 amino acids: CASSFNRDRVDTQYF. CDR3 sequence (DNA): TGTGCCAGCAGCTTTAACCGGGACAGGGTAGATACGCAGTATTTT.

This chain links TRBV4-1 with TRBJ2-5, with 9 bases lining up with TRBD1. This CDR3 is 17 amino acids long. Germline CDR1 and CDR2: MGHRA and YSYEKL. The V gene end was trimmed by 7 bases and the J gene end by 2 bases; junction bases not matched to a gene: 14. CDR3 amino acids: CASTPVTGTGRQETQYF. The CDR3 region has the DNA TGCGCCAGCACACCGGTGACCGGGACAGGGCGTCAAGAGACCCAGTACTTC.

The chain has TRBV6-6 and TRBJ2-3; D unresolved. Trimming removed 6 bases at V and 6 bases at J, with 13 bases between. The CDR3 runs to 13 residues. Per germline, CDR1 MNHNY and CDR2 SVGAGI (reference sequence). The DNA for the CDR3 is TGTGCCAGCAGCCTGACAAGGGCGGATACGCAGTATTTT. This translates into CASSLTRADTQYF.

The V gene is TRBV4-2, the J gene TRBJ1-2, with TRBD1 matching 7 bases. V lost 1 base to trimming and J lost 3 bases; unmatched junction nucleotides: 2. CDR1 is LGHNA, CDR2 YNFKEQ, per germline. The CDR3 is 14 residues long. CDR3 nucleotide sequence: TGTGCCAGCAGCCAAGCAGGGGGGTACTATGGCTACACCTTC. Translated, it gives CASSQAGGYYGYTF.

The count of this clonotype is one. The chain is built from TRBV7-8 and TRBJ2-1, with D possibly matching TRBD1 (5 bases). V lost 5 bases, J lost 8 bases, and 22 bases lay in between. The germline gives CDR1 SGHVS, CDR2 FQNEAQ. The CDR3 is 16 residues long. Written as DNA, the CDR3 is TGTGCCAGCAGCCCCGGCCAGGGCCTAGTGGGGTATGAGCAGTTCTTC. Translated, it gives CASSPGQGLVGYEQFF.

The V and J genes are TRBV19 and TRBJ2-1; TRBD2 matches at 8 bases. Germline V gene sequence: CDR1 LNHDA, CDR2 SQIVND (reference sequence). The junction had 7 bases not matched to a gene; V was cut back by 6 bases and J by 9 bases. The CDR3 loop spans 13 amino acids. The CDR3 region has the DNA TGTGCCAGTAGCCCGGGAGGGGTGACTGAGCAGTTCTTC. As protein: CASSPGGVTEQFF.

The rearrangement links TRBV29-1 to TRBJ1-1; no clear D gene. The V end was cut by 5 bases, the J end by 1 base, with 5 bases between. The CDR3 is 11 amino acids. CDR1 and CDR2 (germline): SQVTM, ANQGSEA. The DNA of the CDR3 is TGCAGCGTTACGACGAACACTGAAGCTTTCTTT. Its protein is CSVTTNTEAFF.